These T cell receptor beta chains were read from a single sample in a study of siplizumab effects on memory and regulatory T cells. Method: immunoSEQ multiplex PCR; TCRdb's copy keeps in-frame clones and lacks some. The data show more than 85,000 clones, with roughly 94% seen just once and around 0.68% held by the top ten. Sequencing used Tregs sorted from blood. All receptors derive from a human donor in good health. Each CDR3 is given with its conserved first and last residue. D genes are given only for firm matches. Only part of the rows carry a size: once, few, many, or a class if the clone is expanded.

D gene: TRBD2
clone size: NA
J gene: TRBJ2-1
V gene: TRBV19
CDR3 protein: CASSLNPRLAVYNEQFF
CDR3 DNA: TGTGCCAGTAGTCTAAACCCCCGACTAGCGGTTTACAATGAGCAGTTCTTC

D gene: NA
clone size: NA
J gene: TRBJ2-5
V gene: TRBV7-9
CDR3 protein: CASSLAPWTQYF
CDR3 DNA: TGTGCCAGCAGCTTAGCGCCGTGGACCCAGTACTTC

D gene: NA
clone size: NA
J gene: TRBJ1-2
V gene: TRBV5-1
CDR3 protein: CASSLGHTDGYTF
CDR3 DNA: TGCGCCAGCAGCTTGGGGCATACCGATGGCTACACCTTC

D gene: NA
clone size: NA
J gene: TRBJ2-2
V gene: TRBV6-1
CDR3 protein: CASSERWGRDYTGELFF
CDR3 DNA: TGTGCCAGCAGTGAAAGGTGGGGCAGGGACTACACCGGGGAGCTGTTTTTT

D gene: TRBD2
clone size: NA
J gene: TRBJ2-3
V gene: TRBV28
CDR3 protein: CASSRGSSGNPDTQYF
CDR3 DNA: TGTGCCAGCAGCCGCGGATCTAGCGGGAATCCAGATACGCAGTATTTT

D gene: NA
clone size: NA
J gene: TRBJ2-7
V gene: TRBV28
CDR3 protein: CASRRGQNLDF
CDR3 DNA: TGTGCCAGCAGACGCGGACAGAATCTTGACTTC

D gene: NA
clone size: NA
J gene: TRBJ1-1
V gene: TRBV5-4
CDR3 protein: CASSLRVNTEAFF
CDR3 DNA: TGTGCCAGCAGCTTGCGAGTAAACACTGAAGCTTTCTTT

D gene: NA
clone size: once
J gene: TRBJ2-3
V gene: TRBV20-1
CDR3 protein: CSVGEYTQYF
CDR3 DNA: TGCAGTGTAGGAGAATATACGCAGTATTTT

D gene: NA
clone size: NA
J gene: TRBJ1-5
V gene: TRBV19
CDR3 protein: CASSTRGQISNQPQHF
CDR3 DNA: TGTGCCAGTAGTACCCGCGGACAGATTAGCAATCAGCCCCAGCATTTT

D gene: NA
clone size: NA
J gene: TRBJ2-7
V gene: TRBV18
CDR3 protein: CASSLSGQSYEQYF
CDR3 DNA: TGTGCCAGCTCACTAAGCGGACAATCCTACGAGCAGTACTTC

D gene: NA
clone size: NA
J gene: TRBJ1-4
V gene: TRBV15
CDR3 protein: CATSRGWDLKEEKLFF
CDR3 DNA: TGTGCCACCAGCAGAGGCTGGGACCTCAAGGAGGAAAAACTGTTTTTT

D gene: NA
clone size: NA
J gene: TRBJ1-5
V gene: TRBV19
CDR3 protein: CASSIRAGGTDQPQHF
CDR3 DNA: TGTGCCAGTAGTATTAGGGCAGGCGGAACGGATCAGCCCCAGCATTTT

D gene: NA
clone size: few
J gene: TRBJ2-5
V gene: TRBV7-7
CDR3 protein: CASSPGETQYF
CDR3 DNA: TGTGCTAGCAGCCCCGGAGAGACCCAGTACTTC

D gene: NA
clone size: NA
J gene: TRBJ1-1
V gene: TRBV7-2
CDR3 protein: CASSPRVLVGEAFF
CDR3 DNA: TGTGCCAGCAGCCCGAGGGTTTTGGTTGGTGAAGCTTTCTTT

D gene: NA
clone size: once
J gene: TRBJ1-4
V gene: TRBV5-1
CDR3 protein: CASSSEAGRREKLFF
CDR3 DNA: TGCGCCAGCAGCTCCGAGGCCGGGCGGCGTGAAAAACTGTTTTTT

D gene: NA
clone size: NA
J gene: TRBJ2-1
V gene: TRBV5-8
CDR3 protein: CASSLAPGEQFF
CDR3 DNA: TGTGCCAGCAGCTTGGCGCCAGGCGAGCAGTTCTTC

D gene: NA
clone size: NA
J gene: TRBJ1-4
V gene: TRBV19
CDR3 protein: CASSRLVGKGNEKLFF
CDR3 DNA: TGTGCCAGTAGCCGCTTGGTTGGAAAGGGTAATGAAAAACTGTTTTTT

D gene: TRBD2
clone size: NA
J gene: TRBJ2-1
V gene: TRBV19
CDR3 protein: CASSISASGSSNEQFF
CDR3 DNA: TGTGCCAGTAGTATTTCGGCTAGCGGGAGTTCGAATGAGCAGTTCTTC

D gene: TRBD2
clone size: NA
J gene: TRBJ2-7
V gene: TRBV2
CDR3 protein: CASSEYATSGSYEQYF
CDR3 DNA: TGTGCCAGCAGTGAGTACGCCACTAGCGGGAGTTACGAGCAGTACTTC

D gene: NA
clone size: NA
J gene: TRBJ2-6
V gene: TRBV5-1
CDR3 protein: CASSLYQDTSGANVLTF
CDR3 DNA: TGCGCCAGCAGCTTGTATCAGGATACCTCTGGGGCCAACGTCCTGACTTTC

D gene: NA
clone size: NA
J gene: TRBJ2-1
V gene: TRBV14
CDR3 protein: CASSQYGEQFF
CDR3 DNA: TGTGCCAGCAGCCAGTACGGTGAGCAGTTCTTC

D gene: NA
clone size: NA
J gene: TRBJ2-1
V gene: TRBV11-3
CDR3 protein: CASSRGPQVYNEQFF
CDR3 DNA: TGTGCCAGCAGTCGAGGTCCCCAGGTCTACAATGAGCAGTTCTTC

D gene: NA
clone size: NA
J gene: TRBJ1-2
V gene: TRBV11-1
CDR3 protein: CASTEPGSNYGYTF
CDR3 DNA: TGTGCCAGCACCGAACCGGGGTCAAACTATGGCTACACCTTC